This record covers a single TCR beta chain. Its specificity is unknown. 60 Vbeta and 13 Jbeta primers were used in PCR. Original processing notes: About 10 million shared chains were among approximately 80 million unique TCR beta chains counted in a later analysis. The protocol was immunoSEQ multiplex PCR, while the TCRdb copy is restricted to in-frame clones and leaves out a portion. V and J calls and clone size follow that table, whereas D and trimming were derived from the DNA. The profile shows about 250,000 clones, 70% to 90% of them singletons. These data originate in a study of cytomegalovirus exposure and HLA in healthy donors. Points from the study as a whole: The study put some 160 TCR beta chains on its list as cytomegalovirus-associated. CMV antigen specificity was confirmed in vitro for a few CMV-associated chains.

Germline-derived CDR1 and CDR2 are MNHEY and SVGAGI. CDR3 length: 15 amino acids. V lost 5 bases and J lost 7; bases outside the gene matches: 6. Specimen: PBMCs. The TCR was taken from a girl aged 2 to 10 in good health and CMV-seronegative. The J gene is TRBJ2-3, the V gene TRBV6-5, with 13 bases matching TRBD2. CDR3 loop: CASSPTTSGRNTQYF. CDR3 coding DNA: TGTGCCAGCAGTCCGACGACTAGCGGGAGGAATACGCAGTATTTT.